Detailed here is one TCR beta chain. Its antigen is unidentified. Repertoires were generated with immunoSEQ multiplex PCR, while TCRdb's copy carries only in-frame clones and drops some. This table holds some 10,000 clones, roughly 92% found once. This sample stems from a study of graft-versus-host responses after intestinal transplantation. Study-level results: Peak GvH clone levels in circulation were associated with early post-transplant HvG declines. GvH clones surfaced in recipient marrow, some emerging earlier in ileum or blood.

The ends lost 10 bases at V and 2 bases at J; junction bases unmatched: 6. Per germline, CDR1 LNHDA and CDR2 SQIVND (reference sequence). This CDR3 is 13 amino acids long. This specimen was PBMCs, taken 65 to 70 days after transplant. This TCR was sampled from a human patient who received an intestinal transplant, so some T cells may come from the graft donor. The V call is TRBV19, the J call TRBJ2-3, with 7 bases lining up with TRBD2. CDR3 residues: CAISSGPTDTQYF. The CDR3 nucleotides read TGTGCCATCTCTAGCGGCCCCACAGATACGCAGTATTTT.